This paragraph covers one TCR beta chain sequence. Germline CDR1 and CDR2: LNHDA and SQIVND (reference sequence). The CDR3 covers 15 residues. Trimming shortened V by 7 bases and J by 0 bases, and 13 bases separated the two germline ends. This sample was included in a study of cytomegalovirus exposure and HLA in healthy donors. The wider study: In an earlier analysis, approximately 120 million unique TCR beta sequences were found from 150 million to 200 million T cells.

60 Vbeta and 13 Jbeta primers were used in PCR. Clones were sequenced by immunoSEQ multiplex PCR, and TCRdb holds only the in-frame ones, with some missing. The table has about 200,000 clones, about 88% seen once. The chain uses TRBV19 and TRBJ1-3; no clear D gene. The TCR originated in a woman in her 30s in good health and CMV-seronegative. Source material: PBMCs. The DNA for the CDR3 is TGTGCCAGTACCCCTGGTGGGAGCTCTGGAAACACCATATATTTT. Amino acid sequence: CASTPGGSSGNTIYF.